What follows describes a single T cell receptor beta chain. These data are taken from a study of shared clonotypes between healthy human individuals. Assay used: immunoSEQ multiplex PCR; TCRdb lists only in-frame clones, some missing. In the table there are fewer than 850,000 clones, about 78% of which are singletons. The CDR3 loop spans 15 amino acids. V lost 5 bases and J lost 5; bases outside the gene matches: 9. From germline, CDR1 is MNHNY and CDR2 SVGAGI (reference sequence). The source of this sequence is a young woman in good health. The source material was memory CD4+ T cells sorted from blood. Regarding subset: CD45RA-negative fraction. The J gene is TRBJ2-3, the V gene TRBV6-6, with 8 bases fitting TRBD2. CDR3 in DNA: TGTGCCAGCAGTGCTCGGGGGGGAGTAATAGATACGCAGTATTTT. Translation: CASSARGGVIDTQYF.